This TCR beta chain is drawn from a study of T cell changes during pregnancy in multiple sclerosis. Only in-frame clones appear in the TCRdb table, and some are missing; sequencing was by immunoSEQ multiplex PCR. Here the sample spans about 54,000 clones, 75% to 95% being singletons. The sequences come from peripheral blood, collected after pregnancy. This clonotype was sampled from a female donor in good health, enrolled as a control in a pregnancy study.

This chain's CDR3 is CASSQDRTHRDSTDTQYF. The CDR3 nucleotides are TGTGCCAGCAGCCAAGATCGCACACACAGGGACAGCACAGATACGCAGTATTTT. The chain couples TRBV14 to TRBJ2-3; a possible D gene is TRBD1 (6 bases). Trimming pared 0 bases from V and 0 bases from J, leaving 16 bases between. The V gene's germline CDR1 is SGHDN and CDR2 FVKESK. This CDR3 region has 18 residues. The whole variable domain, remainder taken from reference TRBV14 and TRBJ2-3, is EAGVTQFPSHSVIEKGQTVTLRCDPISGHDNLYWYRRVMGKEIKFLLHFVKESKQDESGMPNNRFLAERTGGTYSTLKVQPAELEDSGVYFCASSQDRTHRDSTDTQYFGPGTRLTVL.